The entry below describes one T cell receptor (beta chain). Study members were between 18 and 89 years old and lived in 24 US regions. Cohort assignment relied on participant-reported clinical history. The data stem from a study of blood T cell repertoires in COVID-19. Per the study methods: Researchers report that nucleated cell counts were estimated from reference gene primer amplification. Assay: immunoSEQ multiplex PCR; the TCRdb copy retains only in-frame clones and omits some. The V and J calls and clone size were taken over from that table, and D and trimming were inferred from the DNA. The repertoire includes hundreds of thousands of clones, about 91% of them detected once, and approximately 8.8% sits in the top ten. CDR1 is MDHEN, CDR2 SYDVKM, per germline. J was trimmed by 9 bases and V by 4 bases; bases with no gene match: 14. This CDR3 has 17 residues.

This rearrangement joins TRBV28 to TRBJ1-6, with 8 bases lining up with TRBD1. This TCR was recovered from a woman aged 40 to 49 who had recovered from COVID-19. Sequenced material: PBMCs or T cells enriched from blood (not recorded which). DNA for the CDR3: TGTGCCAGCAGTTCCATACGGACAGGGTGGATAATTTCACCCCTCCACTTT. Protein sequence: CASSSIRTGWIISPLHF.